This entry features one T cell receptor (beta chain) sequence. Antigen unknown. These data are taken from a study of OX40 agonist ivuxolimab in advanced cancers. For the study at large: All patients had ivuxolimab intravenously every 2 weeks at 0.01 to 10 mg/kg.

General observations from the study: Blood T cells, both CD4+ and CD8+, expanded clonally by week 6 at 0.1 to 3.0 mg/kg.

TCRdb's copy holds only in-frame clones and misses some; the assay was immunoSEQ multiplex PCR. The sample records around 76,000 clones, 85% to 90% being singletons. CDR1 is MNHNS and CDR2 is SASEGT in the germline V gene. V lost 3 bases and J lost 3, with 8 bases in between. The CDR3 loop spans 13 amino acids. This receptor was identified in an adult with an advanced solid tumor such as melanoma, head and neck, liver or kidney cancer. The material sequenced was CD4+ or CD8+ T cells sorted from blood, taken in a trial of the OX40 agonist ivuxolimab. This chain links TRBV6-1 with TRBJ1-1, with D possibly TRBD1 on 6 matching bases. The CDR3 here is CASSDKGDTEAFF. The CDR3 DNA reads TGTGCCAGCAGTGACAAGGGGGACACTGAAGCTTTCTTT.